This T cell receptor (beta chain) was captured in a study of T-cell reconstitution after alpha-beta-depleted transplantation in children. This clonotype occurred a few times. Researchers prepared the TCRbeta library using unique molecular identifiers, the study reports. Via MiXCR, TCRdb re-called the PCR reads, giving one row per CDR3 protein. The sample yields 500,000 to 600,000 distinct CDR3 sequences, approximately 16% seen once. The CDR3 loop spans 14 amino acids. Trimming left V 5 bases short and J 1 base short, with 11 bases between. The chain employs TRBV12-3 or TRBV12-4 and TRBJ1-1; D perhaps matches TRBD1 (6 bases). This clonotype was obtained from a human donor who donated a stem cell graft to a child with acute lymphoblastic leukemia. Here the sequenced sample was PBMCs from the stem cell graft donor, taken from the stem cell graft. CDR3 sequence: CASSRRTANTEAFF. DNA of the CDR3: TGTGCCAGCAGTCGCCGGACAGCGAACACTGAAGCTTTCTTT.